These 8 T cell receptor beta chains were sequenced from one sample in a study of T cells in Graves' hyperthyroidism and ophthalmopathy. TCR beta CDR3 sequences were amplified from RNA transcripts. A set of HTBI primers served as the primers for a first-round RT-PCR of the TCR CDR3. MiXCR, run by TCRdb on the multiplex PCR reads, gives a single entry per CDR3 protein. The sample lists about 480,000 distinct CDR3 sequences, about 15% seen once, with about 17% in the top ten. The sequenced material came from blood. Every receptor here comes from a young woman with Graves' hyperthyroidism.

J is TRBJ2-5 and V is TRBV5-5, with 7 bases that match TRBD2. The CDR3 sequence is 14 residues long. Losses at the gene ends were 3 bases for V and 2 bases for J; bases not matched to a gene: 4. The germline CDR1 and CDR2 sequences are SGHKS and YYEKEE (reference sequence). This CDR3 is CASSSGGPQETQYF. DNA of the CDR3: TGTGCCAGCAGCTCGGGGGGACCTCAAGAGACCCAGTACTTC.

The table lists this clonotype with many counts. The chain links TRBV12-3 or TRBV12-4 to TRBJ1-1; D gene uncertain. Trimming stripped 7 bases from V and 1 base from J, with 13 bases between. CDR3 length: 14 residues. The CDR3 sequence is CASTLSGRNTEAFF. CDR3 nucleotides: TGTGCCAGCACCTTAAGTGGCAGGAACACTGAAGCTTTCTTT.

This clonotype was detected many times. This rearrangement joins TRBV6-1 to TRBJ2-7; perhaps TRBD2 as D (6 bases). V was pared by 5 bases and J by 3 bases, with 14 bases between. The length of the CDR3 is 14 residues. Per the germline V gene, CDR1 is MNHNS and CDR2 is SASEGT. CDR3 nucleotides: TGTGCCAGCAGTCCCTCGGGGACTCTCTACGAGCAGTACTTC. Translating it yields CASSPSGTLYEQYF.

This clonotype was observed at least ten times. This chain connects TRBV3-1 to TRBJ2-7; 7 bases map to TRBD1. The germline gives CDR1 LGHDT, CDR2 YNNKEL (reference sequence). The CDR3 is 15 amino acids. The J segment lost 1 base and the V segment lost 0 bases, leaving 3 bases of the junction unmatched. The CDR3 loop reads CASSQETGLSYEQYF. Here the CDR3 DNA reads TGTGCCAGCAGCCAAGAGACAGGGCTATCCTACGAGCAGTACTTC.

This clonotype has a handful of counts. The rearrangement links TRBV7-9 to TRBJ2-5; D remains ambiguous. The CDR3 contains 15 residues. Germline lookup yields CDR1 SEHNR and CDR2 FQNEAQ (reference sequence). V dropped 1 base and J dropped 3 bases, with 12 bases sitting between them. The CDR3 sequence: CASSLGTKREETQYF. DNA of the CDR3: TGTGCCAGCAGCTTAGGAACAAAAAGGGAAGAGACCCAGTACTTC.

The chain recombines TRBV5-1 with TRBJ2-6; the D call may be TRBD1 or TRBD2 (6 bases each). This CDR3 has 15 residues. In germline, CDR1 is SGHRS, CDR2 YFSETQ. V lost 4 bases and J lost 4, with 12 bases in between. CDR3 region: CASSERGAGANVLTF. Written as DNA, the CDR3 is TGCGCCAGCAGCGAGAGGGGGGCCGGGGCCAACGTCCTGACTTTC. Supplemented by reference TRBV5-1 and TRBJ2-6, the full variable domain reads KAGVTQTPRYLIKTRGQQVTLSCSPISGHRSVSWYQQTPGQGLQFLFEYFSETQRNKGNFPGRFSGRQFSNSRSEMNVSTLELGDSALYLCASSERGAGANVLTFGAGSRLTVL.

The chain combines TRBV6-1 with TRBJ2-2, with 10 bases that match TRBD2. In germline, CDR1 is MNHNS, CDR2 SASEGT. This CDR3 spans 15 amino acids. Unmatched junction bases numbered 5, after V lost 6 bases and J lost 4 bases. The CDR3: CASRGGLAITGELFF. CDR3 DNA: TGTGCCAGCAGAGGGGGACTAGCGATCACCGGGGAGCTGTTTTTT.

This clonotype was picked up many times. This chain uses TRBV20-1 with TRBJ1-1, with TRBD1 as a possible D gene (5 bases). The CDR3 is 14 residues long. In germline, CDR1 is DFQATT, CDR2 SNEGSKA (reference sequence). Trimming left V 3 bases short and J 1 base short, with 12 bases between. CDR3 coding DNA: TGCAGTGCTAGTCCTAAAACAGGGAACACTGAAGCTTTCTTT. Its translation is CSASPKTGNTEAFF.